This T cell receptor (beta chain) was retrieved from a study of T cells in Graves' hyperthyroidism and ophthalmopathy. Findings and limits, study-wide: Blood also carried most thyroid clonotypes expanded above 0.001.

Comment on this clonotype: What it binds is unknown.

The CDR3 totals 13 residues. V shed 3 bases and J shed 4 bases, with 7 bases lying between them. Per the germline V gene, CDR1 is WNHNN and CDR2 is SYGVQD (reference sequence). Researchers amplified the TCR beta CDR3 regions from RNA transcripts. Using the HTBI primer set, a first-round RT-PCR was run on the TCR CDR3. Each CDR3 protein is one row after TCRdb ran MiXCR on the multiplex PCR reads. The sample holds 400,000 or so distinct CDR3 sequences, roughly 13% seen once. The receptor's source is a man aged 45-60 years with Graves' ophthalmopathy. The chain joins TRBV10-1 to TRBJ2-1; D not certain. The sequencing input was blood. CDR3 region: CASSDLRYNEQFF. The CDR3 region has the DNA TGCGCCAGCAGTGATCTACGGTACAATGAGCAGTTCTTC.